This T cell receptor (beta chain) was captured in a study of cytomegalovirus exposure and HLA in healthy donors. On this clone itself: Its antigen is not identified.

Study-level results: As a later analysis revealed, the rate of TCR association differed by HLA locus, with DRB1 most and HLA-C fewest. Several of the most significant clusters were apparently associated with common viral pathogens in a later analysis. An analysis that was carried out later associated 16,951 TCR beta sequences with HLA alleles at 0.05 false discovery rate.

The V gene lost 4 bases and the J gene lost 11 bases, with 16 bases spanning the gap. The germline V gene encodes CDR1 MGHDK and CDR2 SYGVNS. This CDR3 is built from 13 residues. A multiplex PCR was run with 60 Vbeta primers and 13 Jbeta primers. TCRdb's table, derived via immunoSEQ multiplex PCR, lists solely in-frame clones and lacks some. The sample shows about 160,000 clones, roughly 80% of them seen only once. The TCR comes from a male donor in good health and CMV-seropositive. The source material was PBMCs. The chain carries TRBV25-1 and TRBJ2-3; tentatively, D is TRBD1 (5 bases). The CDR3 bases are TGTGCCAGCAGTGGGCAAGGGGATATGGGGCAGTATTTT. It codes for CASSGQGDMGQYF.